Listed below are T cell receptor beta chains from one sample, sequenced in a study of blood T cell repertoires in COVID-19. The assay was immunoSEQ multiplex PCR, and TCRdb's table has in-frame clones only and misses some. Of tens of thousands of clones listed, 75% to 95% were seen once; the top ten hold around 4.5%. Sequencing was done on a sample of peripheral blood. The receptors were gathered from a woman aged 60-70 years with active COVID-19. The CDR3 runs from the conserved cysteine through the conserved F or W. A D gene is named only where the DNA matches it firmly. Clone sizes are given selectively: once, few, many, or a class where the clone is expanded.

v_call: TRBV27
clone_size: .
j_call: TRBJ2-7
d_call: TRBD1
cdr3_length: 14
cdr3_aa: CASSLSTGSYEQYF
cdr3_nt: TGTGCCAGCAGTTTATCGACAGGGTCCTACGAGCAGTACTTC

v_call: TRBV29-1
clone_size: .
j_call: TRBJ2-3
d_call: .
cdr3_length: 12
cdr3_aa: CSVRMQTDTQYF
cdr3_nt: TGCAGCGTGAGAATGCAAACAGATACGCAGTATTTT

v_call: TRBV29-1
clone_size: .
j_call: TRBJ1-6
d_call: TRBD1
cdr3_length: 13
cdr3_aa: CSVGDRVNSPLHF
cdr3_nt: TGCAGCGTTGGGGACAGAGTAAATTCACCCCTCCACTTT

v_call: TRBV29-1
clone_size: .
j_call: TRBJ2-3
d_call: TRBD1
cdr3_length: 13
cdr3_aa: CSVGGRGPDTQYF
cdr3_nt: TGCAGCGTTGGAGGCAGGGGGCCAGATACGCAGTATTTT

v_call: TRBV18
clone_size: .
j_call: TRBJ2-1
d_call: .
cdr3_length: 15
cdr3_aa: CASSPVGGMYNEQFF
cdr3_nt: TGTGCCAGCTCACCCGTTGGCGGGATGTACAATGAGCAGTTCTTC

v_call: TRBV11-1
clone_size: .
j_call: TRBJ2-4
d_call: TRBD1
cdr3_length: 16
cdr3_aa: CASSPGDRVVGNIQYF
cdr3_nt: TGTGCCAGCAGTCCCGGGGACAGGGTCGTTGGAAACATTCAGTACTTC

v_call: TRBV5-1
clone_size: once
j_call: TRBJ2-5
d_call: .
cdr3_length: 14
cdr3_aa: CASSLATSRGTQYF
cdr3_nt: TGCGCCAGCAGCCTCGCCACCTCCCGGGGGACCCAGTACTTC

v_call: TRBV12-3/TRBV12-4
clone_size: .
j_call: TRBJ1-4
d_call: .
cdr3_length: 12
cdr3_aa: CASSPGVEKLFF
cdr3_nt: TGTGCCAGCAGCCCAGGGGTTGAAAAACTGTTTTTT

v_call: TRBV28
clone_size: .
j_call: TRBJ2-4
d_call: TRBD1
cdr3_length: 15
cdr3_aa: CASSSEIYRGNIQYF
cdr3_nt: TGTGCCAGCAGTTCCGAAATTTACAGGGGCAACATTCAGTACTTC

v_call: TRBV13
clone_size: .
j_call: TRBJ2-7
d_call: .
cdr3_length: 15
cdr3_aa: CASSLGAGYSYEQYF
cdr3_nt: TGTGCCAGCAGCTTAGGGGCGGGCTACTCCTACGAGCAGTACTTC

v_call: TRBV30
clone_size: .
j_call: TRBJ2-3
d_call: TRBD1
cdr3_length: 16
cdr3_aa: CAWSVITGGGTDTQYF
cdr3_nt: TGTGCCTGGAGTGTTATAACAGGGGGTGGCACAGATACGCAGTATTTT

v_call: TRBV15
clone_size: .
j_call: TRBJ2-1
d_call: TRBD2
cdr3_length: 16
cdr3_aa: CATSRDLASGTNEQFF
cdr3_nt: TGTGCCACCAGCAGAGATTTGGCTAGCGGGACTAATGAGCAGTTCTTC

v_call: TRBV10-3
clone_size: .
j_call: TRBJ2-7
d_call: .
cdr3_length: 18
cdr3_aa: CAISEQGFLGFQTYEQYF
cdr3_nt: TGTGCCATCAGTGAACAGGGATTCCTAGGATTTCAAACCTACGAGCAGTACTTC

v_call: TRBV27
clone_size: .
j_call: TRBJ2-7
d_call: .
cdr3_length: 13
cdr3_aa: CASNGGIPFEQYF
cdr3_nt: TGTGCCAGCAACGGCGGGATTCCGTTCGAGCAGTACTTC

v_call: TRBV6-5
clone_size: .
j_call: TRBJ2-3
d_call: TRBD1
cdr3_length: 15
cdr3_aa: CASSPGGIYTDTQYF
cdr3_nt: TGTGCCAGCAGCCCAGGGGGAATATACACAGATACGCAGTATTTT

v_call: TRBV7-2
clone_size: .
j_call: TRBJ1-4
d_call: TRBD1
cdr3_length: 16
cdr3_aa: CASRKHAGTGEEKLFF
cdr3_nt: TGTGCCAGCAGGAAACACGCCGGGACAGGGGAAGAAAAACTGTTTTTT

v_call: TRBV15
clone_size: .
j_call: TRBJ1-1
d_call: TRBD1
cdr3_length: 15
cdr3_aa: CATSRGGTANTEAFF
cdr3_nt: TGTGCCACCAGCAGAGGCGGGACAGCGAACACTGAAGCTTTCTTT

v_call: TRBV5-8
clone_size: .
j_call: TRBJ1-5
d_call: .
cdr3_length: 15
cdr3_aa: CASSLGSEQDQPQHF
cdr3_nt: TGTGCCAGCAGCTTGGGAAGCGAACAGGATCAGCCCCAGCATTTT

v_call: TRBV4-2
clone_size: once
j_call: TRBJ2-2
d_call: TRBD2
cdr3_length: 17
cdr3_aa: CASSQVGLAGNTGELFF
cdr3_nt: TGTGCCAGCAGCCAAGTTGGTCTAGCGGGAAACACCGGGGAGCTGTTTTTT

v_call: TRBV15
clone_size: .
j_call: TRBJ2-1
d_call: TRBD1
cdr3_length: 15
cdr3_aa: CATSREGQGRGEQFF
cdr3_nt: TGTGCCACCAGCAGAGAAGGACAGGGCCGGGGTGAGCAGTTCTTC

v_call: TRBV28
clone_size: .
j_call: TRBJ1-6
d_call: .
cdr3_length: 15
cdr3_aa: CASRGFWRELAPLHF
cdr3_nt: TGTGCCAGCAGAGGATTCTGGAGGGAGCTGGCACCCCTCCACTTT

v_call: TRBV5-1
clone_size: .
j_call: TRBJ2-1
d_call: .
cdr3_length: 12
cdr3_aa: CASSLALAEQFF
cdr3_nt: TGCGCCAGCAGCTTGGCTCTAGCGGAGCAGTTCTTC

v_call: TRBV19
clone_size: .
j_call: TRBJ2-5
d_call: .
cdr3_length: 12
cdr3_aa: CASSIRRETQYF
cdr3_nt: TGTGCCAGTAGTATCCGGAGAGAGACCCAGTACTTC

v_call: TRBV27
clone_size: .
j_call: TRBJ1-6
d_call: TRBD1
cdr3_length: 14
cdr3_aa: CASSPDRATSPLHF
cdr3_nt: TGTGCCAGCAGTCCAGACAGGGCAACCTCACCCCTCCACTTT

v_call: TRBV5-1
clone_size: .
j_call: TRBJ2-5
d_call: TRBD2
cdr3_length: 14
cdr3_aa: CASSLVGGQETQYF
cdr3_nt: TGCGCCAGCAGTTTGGTGGGGGGGCAAGAGACCCAGTACTTC

v_call: TRBV7-2
clone_size: .
j_call: TRBJ1-1
d_call: .
cdr3_length: 14
cdr3_aa: CASSPRGGDTEAFF
cdr3_nt: TGTGCCAGCAGCCCCCGGGGTGGGGACACTGAAGCTTTCTTT

v_call: TRBV5-1
clone_size: .
j_call: TRBJ2-1
d_call: .
cdr3_length: 14
cdr3_aa: CASSFTWARDEQFF
cdr3_nt: TGCGCCAGCAGCTTTACTTGGGCCAGGGATGAGCAGTTCTTC

v_call: TRBV28
clone_size: once
j_call: TRBJ2-3
d_call: TRBD2
cdr3_length: 21
cdr3_aa: CASSPRLGTSGRATRSDTQYF
cdr3_nt: TGTGCCAGCAGTCCCAGACTCGGGACTAGCGGGAGGGCCACGAGATCGGATACGCAGTATTTT

v_call: TRBV6-5
clone_size: .
j_call: TRBJ2-1
d_call: TRBD2
cdr3_length: 13
cdr3_aa: CAIRGSGSNEQFF
cdr3_nt: TGTGCCATCCGGGGTAGCGGGAGCAATGAGCAGTTCTTC

v_call: TRBV5-1
clone_size: .
j_call: TRBJ2-2
d_call: .
cdr3_length: 16
cdr3_aa: CASSLEAGAGTGELFF
cdr3_nt: TGCGCCAGCAGCTTGGAGGCGGGGGCTGGCACCGGGGAGCTGTTTTTT

v_call: TRBV19
clone_size: .
j_call: TRBJ1-5
d_call: .
cdr3_length: 12
cdr3_aa: CASSIRGEPQHF
cdr3_nt: TGTGCCAGTAGTATCCGGGGGGAGCCCCAGCATTTT